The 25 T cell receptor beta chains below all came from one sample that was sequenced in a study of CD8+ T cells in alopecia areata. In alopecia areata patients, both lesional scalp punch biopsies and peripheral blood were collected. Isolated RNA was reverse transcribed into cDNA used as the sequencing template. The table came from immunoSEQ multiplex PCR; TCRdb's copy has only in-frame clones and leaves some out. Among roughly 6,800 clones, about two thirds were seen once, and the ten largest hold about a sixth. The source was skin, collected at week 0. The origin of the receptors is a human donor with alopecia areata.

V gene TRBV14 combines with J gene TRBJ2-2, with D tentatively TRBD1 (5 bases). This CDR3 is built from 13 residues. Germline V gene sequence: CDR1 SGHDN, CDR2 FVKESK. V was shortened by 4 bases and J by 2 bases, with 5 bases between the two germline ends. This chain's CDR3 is CASSRTNTGELFF. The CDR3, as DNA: TGTGCCAGCAGCCGGACAAACACCGGGGAGCTGTTTTTT.

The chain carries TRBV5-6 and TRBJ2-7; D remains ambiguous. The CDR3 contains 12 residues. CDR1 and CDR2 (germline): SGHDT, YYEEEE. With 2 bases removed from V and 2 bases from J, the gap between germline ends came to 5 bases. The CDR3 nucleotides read TGTGCCAGCAGCTTAACAGCCTACGAGCAGTACTTC. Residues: CASSLTAYEQYF.

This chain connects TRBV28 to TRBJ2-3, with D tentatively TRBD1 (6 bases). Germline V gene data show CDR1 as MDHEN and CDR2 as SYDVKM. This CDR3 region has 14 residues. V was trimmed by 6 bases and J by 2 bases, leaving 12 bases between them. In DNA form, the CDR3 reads TGTGCCAGCAGGGACGCAGGGGTCACAGATACGCAGTATTTT. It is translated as CASRDAGVTDTQYF. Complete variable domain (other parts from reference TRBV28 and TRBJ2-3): DVKVTQSSRYLVKRTGEKVFLECVQDMDHENMFWYRQDPGLGLRLIYFSYDVKMKEKGDIPEGYSVSREKKERFSLILESASTNQTSMYLCASRDAGVTDTQYFGPGTRLTVL.

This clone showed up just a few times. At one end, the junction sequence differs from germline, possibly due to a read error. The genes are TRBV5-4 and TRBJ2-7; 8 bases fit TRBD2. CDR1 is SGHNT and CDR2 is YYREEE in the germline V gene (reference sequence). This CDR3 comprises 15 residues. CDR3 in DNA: TGCGCCAGCAGCCGGGGACTAGGCGATCGTAGCGAGCAGTACTTC. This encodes CASSRGLGDRSEQYF.

Here the CDR3 DNA reads TGTGCCAGCAGCTTGGGAATGGGGACAGGGGGCGGGCCCCAGCATTTT. Translating it yields CASSLGMGTGGGPQHF. This sequence joins TRBV5-4 and TRBJ1-5; the match to TRBD1 covers 12 bases. With 0 bases clipped from V and 9 bases from J, the junction kept 7 bases outside the gene matches. The V gene's germline CDR1 is SGHNT and CDR2 YYREEE (reference sequence). This CDR3 region has 16 residues.

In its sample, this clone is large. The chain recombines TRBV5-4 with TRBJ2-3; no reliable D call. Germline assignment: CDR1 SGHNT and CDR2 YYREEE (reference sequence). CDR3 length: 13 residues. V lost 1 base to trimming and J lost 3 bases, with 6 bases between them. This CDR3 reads CASSLRPTDTQYF. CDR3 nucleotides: TGTGCCAGCAGCTTGAGGCCTACAGATACGCAGTATTTT.

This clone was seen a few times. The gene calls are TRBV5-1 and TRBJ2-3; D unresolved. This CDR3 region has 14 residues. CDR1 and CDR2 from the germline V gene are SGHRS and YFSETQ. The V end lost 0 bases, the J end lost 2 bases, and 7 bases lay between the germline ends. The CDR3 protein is CASSLVQPTDTQYF. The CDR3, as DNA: TGCGCCAGCAGCTTGGTTCAGCCCACAGATACGCAGTATTTT.

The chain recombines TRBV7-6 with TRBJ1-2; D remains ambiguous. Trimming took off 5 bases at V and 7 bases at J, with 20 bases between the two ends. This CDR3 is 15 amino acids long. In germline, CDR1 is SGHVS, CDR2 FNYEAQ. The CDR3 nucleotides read TGTGCCAGCAGCCCCGGGAGCCCGACCCTTGCTGGCTACACCTTC. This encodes CASSPGSPTLAGYTF.

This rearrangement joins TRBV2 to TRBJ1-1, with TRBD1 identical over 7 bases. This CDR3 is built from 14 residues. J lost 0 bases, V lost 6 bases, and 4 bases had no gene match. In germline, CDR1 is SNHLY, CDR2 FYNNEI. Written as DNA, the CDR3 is TGTGCCAGCAGGGAGGGGGCAATGAACACTGAAGCTTTCTTT. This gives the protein CASREGAMNTEAFF.

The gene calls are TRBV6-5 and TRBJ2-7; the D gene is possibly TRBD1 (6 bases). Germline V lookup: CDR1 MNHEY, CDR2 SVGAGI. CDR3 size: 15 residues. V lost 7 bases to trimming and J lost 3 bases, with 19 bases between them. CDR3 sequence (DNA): TGTGCCAGCAAGAACTTAGATACAGGGTTCTACGAGCAGTACTTC. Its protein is CASKNLDTGFYEQYF.

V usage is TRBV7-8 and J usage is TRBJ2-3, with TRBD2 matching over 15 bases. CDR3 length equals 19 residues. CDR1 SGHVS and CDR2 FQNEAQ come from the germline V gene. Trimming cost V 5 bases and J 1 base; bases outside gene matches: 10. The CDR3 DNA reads TGTGCCAGCAGCCAAAGGGGACTAGCGGGGGGATCTGGCACAGATACGCAGTATTTT. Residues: CASSQRGLAGGSGTDTQYF.

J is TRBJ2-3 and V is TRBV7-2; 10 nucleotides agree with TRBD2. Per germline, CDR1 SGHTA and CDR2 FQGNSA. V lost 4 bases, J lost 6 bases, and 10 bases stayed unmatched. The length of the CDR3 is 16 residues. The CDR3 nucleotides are TGTGCCAGCAGCTGGTTAGCGGGGGGAACGGGTGATACGCAGTATTTT. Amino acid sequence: CASSWLAGGTGDTQYF.

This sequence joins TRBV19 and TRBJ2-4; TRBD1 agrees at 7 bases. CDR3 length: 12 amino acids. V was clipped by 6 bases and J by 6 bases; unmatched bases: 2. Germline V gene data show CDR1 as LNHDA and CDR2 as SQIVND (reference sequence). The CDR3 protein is CASSRDRNIQYF. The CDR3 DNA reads TGTGCCAGTAGCCGGGACAGAAACATTCAGTACTTC.

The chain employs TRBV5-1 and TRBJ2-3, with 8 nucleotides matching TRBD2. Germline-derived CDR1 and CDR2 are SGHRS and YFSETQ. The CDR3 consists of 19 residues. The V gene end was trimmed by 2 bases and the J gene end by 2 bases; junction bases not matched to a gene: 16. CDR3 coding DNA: TGCGCCAGCAGCTTAAATGGCCAAGTCAGCGGGAGAATCACAGATACGCAGTATTTT. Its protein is CASSLNGQVSGRITDTQYF.

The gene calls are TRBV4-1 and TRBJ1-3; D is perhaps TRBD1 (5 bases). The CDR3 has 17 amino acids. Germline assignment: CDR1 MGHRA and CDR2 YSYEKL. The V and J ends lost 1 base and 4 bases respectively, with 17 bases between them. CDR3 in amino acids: CASSQVDMGLGGNTIYF. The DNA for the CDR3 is TGCGCCAGCAGCCAAGTGGATATGGGGCTAGGAGGAAACACCATATATTTT.

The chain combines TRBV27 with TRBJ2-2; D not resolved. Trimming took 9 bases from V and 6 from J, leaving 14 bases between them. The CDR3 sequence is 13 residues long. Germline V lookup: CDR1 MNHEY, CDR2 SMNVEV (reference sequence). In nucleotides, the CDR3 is TGTGCCAGTAGGCCTAGGGATTCCGGGGAGCTGTTTTTT. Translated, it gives CASRPRDSGELFF.

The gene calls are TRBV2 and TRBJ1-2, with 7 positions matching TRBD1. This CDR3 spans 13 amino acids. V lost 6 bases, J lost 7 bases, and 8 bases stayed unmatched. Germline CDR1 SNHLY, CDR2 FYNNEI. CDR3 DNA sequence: TGTGCCAGCAGAAGACAGGGAAGGATTGGCTACACCTTC. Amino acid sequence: CASRRQGRIGYTF.

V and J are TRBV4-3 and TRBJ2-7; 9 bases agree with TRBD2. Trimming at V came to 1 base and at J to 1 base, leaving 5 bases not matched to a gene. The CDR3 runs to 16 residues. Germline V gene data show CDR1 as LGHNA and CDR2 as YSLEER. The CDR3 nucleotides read TGCGCCAGCAGCCAAGGCTCCCTAGCGGGGTCCTACGAGCAGTACTTC. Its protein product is CASSQGSLAGSYEQYF.

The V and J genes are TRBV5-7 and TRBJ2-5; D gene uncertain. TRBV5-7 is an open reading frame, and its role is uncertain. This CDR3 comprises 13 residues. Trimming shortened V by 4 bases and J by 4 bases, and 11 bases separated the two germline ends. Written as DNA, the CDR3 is TGTGCCAGCAGCACGAATTCCAGAGAGACCCAGTACTTC. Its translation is CASSTNSRETQYF.

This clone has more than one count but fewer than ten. The CDR3 here is CASSLVGSPLHF. The CDR3 DNA follows: TGTGCCAGCAGCTTGGTTGGTTCACCCCTCCACTTT. The chain recombines TRBV5-4 with TRBJ1-6; D remains unclear. The CDR3 consists of 12 residues. V dropped 0 bases and J dropped 9 bases, with 4 bases sitting between them. CDR1 is SGHNT and CDR2 is YYREEE in the germline V gene (reference sequence).

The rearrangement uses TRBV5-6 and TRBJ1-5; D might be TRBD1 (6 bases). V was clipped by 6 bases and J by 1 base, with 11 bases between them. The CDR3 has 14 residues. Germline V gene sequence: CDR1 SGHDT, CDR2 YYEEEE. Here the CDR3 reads CASNHRVSNQPQHF. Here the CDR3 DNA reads TGTGCCAGCAACCACAGGGTGAGCAATCAGCCCCAGCATTTT.

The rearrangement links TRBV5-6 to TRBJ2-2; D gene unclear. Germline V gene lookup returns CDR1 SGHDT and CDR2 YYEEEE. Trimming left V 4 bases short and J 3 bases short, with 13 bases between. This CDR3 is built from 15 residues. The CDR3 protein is CASSPTDRHTGELFF. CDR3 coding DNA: TGTGCCAGCAGCCCCACCGACCGCCACACCGGGGAGCTGTTTTTT.

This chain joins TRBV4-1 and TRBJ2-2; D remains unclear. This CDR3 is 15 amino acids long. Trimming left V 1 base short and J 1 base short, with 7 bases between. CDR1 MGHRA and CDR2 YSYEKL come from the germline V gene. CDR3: CASSQVARNTGELFF. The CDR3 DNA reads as TGCGCCAGCAGCCAAGTAGCACGGAACACCGGGGAGCTGTTTTTT.

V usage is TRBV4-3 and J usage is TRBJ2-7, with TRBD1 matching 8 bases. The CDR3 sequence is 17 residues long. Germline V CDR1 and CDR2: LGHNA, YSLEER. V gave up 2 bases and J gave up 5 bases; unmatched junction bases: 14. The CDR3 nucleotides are TGCGCCAGCAGCCAATCGACGCGCGGACAGGGTTCGGACGAGCAGTACTTC. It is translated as CASSQSTRGQGSDEQYF.

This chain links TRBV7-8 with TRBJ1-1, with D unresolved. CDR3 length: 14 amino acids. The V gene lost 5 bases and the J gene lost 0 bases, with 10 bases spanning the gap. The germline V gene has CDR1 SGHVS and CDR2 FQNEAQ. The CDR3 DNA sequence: TGTGCCAGCAGCCCGGACTGGTTGAACACTGAAGCTTTCTTT. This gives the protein CASSPDWLNTEAFF.